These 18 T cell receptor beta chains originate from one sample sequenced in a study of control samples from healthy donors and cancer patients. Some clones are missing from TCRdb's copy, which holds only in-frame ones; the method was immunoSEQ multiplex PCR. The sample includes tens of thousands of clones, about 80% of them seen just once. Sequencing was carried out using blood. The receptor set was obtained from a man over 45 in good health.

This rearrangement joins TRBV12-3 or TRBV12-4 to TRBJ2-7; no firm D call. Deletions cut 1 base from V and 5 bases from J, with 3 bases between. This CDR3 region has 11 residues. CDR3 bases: TGTGCCAGCAGTTTAGTCCACGAGCAGTACTTC. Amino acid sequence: CASSLVHEQYF.

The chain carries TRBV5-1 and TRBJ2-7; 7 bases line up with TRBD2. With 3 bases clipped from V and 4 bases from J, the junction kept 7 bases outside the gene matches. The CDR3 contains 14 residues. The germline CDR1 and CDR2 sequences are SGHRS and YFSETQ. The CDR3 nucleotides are TGCGCCAGCAGCTGGAGCGGGGAAGGTTACGAGCAGTACTTC. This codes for CASSWSGEGYEQYF.

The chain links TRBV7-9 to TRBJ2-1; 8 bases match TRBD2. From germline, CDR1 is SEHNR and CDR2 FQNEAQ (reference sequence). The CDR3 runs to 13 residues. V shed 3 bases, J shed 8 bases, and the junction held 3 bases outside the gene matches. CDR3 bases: TGTGCCAGCAGCTTGAGCGGGAGTGATGAGCAGTTCTTC. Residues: CASSLSGSDEQFF.

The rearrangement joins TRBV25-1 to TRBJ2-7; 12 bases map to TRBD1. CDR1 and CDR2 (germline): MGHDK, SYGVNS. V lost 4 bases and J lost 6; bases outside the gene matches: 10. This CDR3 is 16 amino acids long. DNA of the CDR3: TGTGCCAGCAGTGGGGCCCCGGGACAGGGGGCGACCGAGCAGTACTTC. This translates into CASSGAPGQGATEQYF.

CDR3: CASSQTQGAGYGYTF. In nucleotides, the CDR3 is TGCGCCAGCAGCCAAACACAGGGCGCCGGGTATGGCTACACCTTC. This chain joins TRBV4-1 and TRBJ1-2; TRBD1 might be the D (6 bases). Per germline, CDR1 MGHRA and CDR2 YSYEKL. The CDR3 loop spans 15 amino acids. V lost 2 bases, J lost 5 bases, and 15 bases lay in between.

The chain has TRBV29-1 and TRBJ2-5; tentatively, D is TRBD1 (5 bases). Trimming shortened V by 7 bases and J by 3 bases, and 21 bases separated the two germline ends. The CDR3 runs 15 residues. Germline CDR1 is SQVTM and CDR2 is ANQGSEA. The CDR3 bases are TGCAGCGCCCGTCGGCAGGGATGGGTCAAAGAGACCCAGTACTTC. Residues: CSARRQGWVKETQYF.

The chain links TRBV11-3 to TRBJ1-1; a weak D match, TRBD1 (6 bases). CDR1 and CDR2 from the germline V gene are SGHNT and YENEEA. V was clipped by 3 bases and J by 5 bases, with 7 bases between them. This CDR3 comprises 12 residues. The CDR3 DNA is TGTGCCAGCAGCTTTACAGGGACTGAAGCTTTCTTT. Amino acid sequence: CASSFTGTEAFF. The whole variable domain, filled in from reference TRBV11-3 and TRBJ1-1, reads EAGVVQSPRYKIIEKKQPVAFWCNPISGHNTLYWYLQNLGQGPELLIRYENEEAVDDSQLPKDRFSAERLKGVDSTLKIQPAELGDSAVYLCASSFTGTEAFFGQGTRLTVV.

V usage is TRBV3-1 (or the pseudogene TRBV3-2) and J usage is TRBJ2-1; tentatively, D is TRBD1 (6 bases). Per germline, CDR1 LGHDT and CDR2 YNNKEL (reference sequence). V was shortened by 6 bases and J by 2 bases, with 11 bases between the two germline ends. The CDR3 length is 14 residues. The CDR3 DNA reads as TGTGCCAGCAGGAAAGGGGGACCCTACAATGAGCAGTTCTTC. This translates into CASRKGGPYNEQFF.

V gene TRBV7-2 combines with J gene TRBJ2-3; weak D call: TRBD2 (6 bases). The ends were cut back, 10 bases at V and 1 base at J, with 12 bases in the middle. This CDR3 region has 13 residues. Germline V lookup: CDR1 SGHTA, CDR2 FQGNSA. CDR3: CAIRPGGTDTQYF. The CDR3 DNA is TGTGCCATTCGACCGGGGGGCACAGATACGCAGTATTTT. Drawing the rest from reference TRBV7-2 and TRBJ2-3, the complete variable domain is GAGVSQSPSNKVTEKGKDVELRCDPISGHTALYWYRQSLGQGLEFLIYFQGNSAPDKSGLPSDRFSAERTGGSVSTLTIQRTQQEDSAVYLCAIRPGGTDTQYFGPGTRLTVL.

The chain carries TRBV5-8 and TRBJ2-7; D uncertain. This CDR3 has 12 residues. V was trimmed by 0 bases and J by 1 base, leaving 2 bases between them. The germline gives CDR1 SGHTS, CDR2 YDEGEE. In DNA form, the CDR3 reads TGTGCCAGCAGCTTGGTATCCTACGAGCAGTACTTC. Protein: CASSLVSYEQYF.

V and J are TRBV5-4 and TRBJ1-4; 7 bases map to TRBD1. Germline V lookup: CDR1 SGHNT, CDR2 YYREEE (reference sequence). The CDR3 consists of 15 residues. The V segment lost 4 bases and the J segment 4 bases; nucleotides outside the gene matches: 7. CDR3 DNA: TGTGCCAGCAGCCCGAGACAGGGAGGTAATGAAAAACTGTTTTTT. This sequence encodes CASSPRQGGNEKLFF.

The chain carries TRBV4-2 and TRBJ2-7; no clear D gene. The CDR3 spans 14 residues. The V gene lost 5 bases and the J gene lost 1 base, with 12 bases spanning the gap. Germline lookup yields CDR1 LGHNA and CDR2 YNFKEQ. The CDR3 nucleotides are TGTGCCAGCAGCGACGCTCGCCTTTCCTACGAGCAGTACTTC. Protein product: CASSDARLSYEQYF.

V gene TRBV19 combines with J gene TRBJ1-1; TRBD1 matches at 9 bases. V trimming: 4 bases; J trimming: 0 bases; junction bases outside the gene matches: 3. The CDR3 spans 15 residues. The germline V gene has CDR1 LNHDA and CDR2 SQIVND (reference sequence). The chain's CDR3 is CASSRGTGLNTEAFF. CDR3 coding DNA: TGTGCCAGTAGTAGGGGGACAGGGTTGAACACTGAAGCTTTCTTT.

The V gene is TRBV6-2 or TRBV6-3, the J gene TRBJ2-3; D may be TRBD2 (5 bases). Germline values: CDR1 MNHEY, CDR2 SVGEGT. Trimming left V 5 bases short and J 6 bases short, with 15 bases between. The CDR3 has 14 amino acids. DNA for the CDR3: TGTGCCAGCAGTACCCACGGCCCGGGGGATACGCAGTATTTT. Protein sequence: CASSTHGPGDTQYF.

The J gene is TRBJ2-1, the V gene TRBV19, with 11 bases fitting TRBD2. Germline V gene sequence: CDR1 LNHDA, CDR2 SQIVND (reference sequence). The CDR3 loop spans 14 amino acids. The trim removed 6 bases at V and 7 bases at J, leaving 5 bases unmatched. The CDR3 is CASSTSGRVNEQFF. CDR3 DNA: TGTGCCAGTAGCACTAGCGGGAGAGTGAATGAGCAGTTCTTC.

The CDR3 is CAWSVVWDRAYEQYF. Here the CDR3 DNA reads TGTGCCTGGAGTGTGGTCTGGGACAGAGCCTACGAGCAGTACTTC. The chain combines TRBV30 with TRBJ2-7, with 7 nucleotides matching TRBD1. Germline V gene data show CDR1 as GTSNPN and CDR2 as SVGIG (reference sequence). J lost 2 bases, V lost 0 bases, and 7 bases had no gene match. The CDR3 extends over 15 amino acids.

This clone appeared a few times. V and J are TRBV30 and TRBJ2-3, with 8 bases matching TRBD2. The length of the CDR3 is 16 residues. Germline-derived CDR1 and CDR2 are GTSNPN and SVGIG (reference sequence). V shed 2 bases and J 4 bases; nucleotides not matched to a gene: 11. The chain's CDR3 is CAWSRRGTRSSDTQYF. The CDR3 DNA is TGTGCCTGGAGTCGAAGGGGGACTAGGTCGTCAGATACGCAGTATTTT.

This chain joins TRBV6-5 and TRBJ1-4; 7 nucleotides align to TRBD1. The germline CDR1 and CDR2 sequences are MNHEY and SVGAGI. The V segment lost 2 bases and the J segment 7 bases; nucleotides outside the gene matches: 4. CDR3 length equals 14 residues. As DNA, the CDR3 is TGTGCCAGCAGTTACACAGGGGAAAGTGAAAAACTGTTTTTT. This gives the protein CASSYTGESEKLFF.